The 17 T cell receptor beta chains reported below all come from one sample, sequenced in a study of Graves' ophthalmopathy and Graves' hyperthyroidism. Researchers took RNA transcripts and amplified TCR beta CDR3 regions from them. HTBI-primed first-round RT-PCR preceded second-round multiplex PCR. TCRdb called the multiplex PCR reads again in MiXCR, with one record for every CDR3 protein. The table lists 600,000 to 700,000 distinct CDR3 sequences, about 41% of them singletons. Sequencing used peripheral blood. The receptors stem from an adult man with Graves' ophthalmopathy.

This clonotype was counted at least ten times. The chain joins TRBV12-3 or TRBV12-4 to TRBJ1-5, with 7 nucleotides matching TRBD1. The CDR3 is made up of 15 amino acids. With V trimmed by 5 bases and J by 6 bases, 10 bases remained unmatched. The CDR3 nucleotides are TGTGCCAGCAGTCCCCTGGAGGGGGCGGGTCAGCCCCAGCATTTT. Translation gives CASSPLEGAGQPQHF.

The genes are TRBV29-1 and TRBJ2-6; D call uncertain. The CDR3 is made up of 11 amino acids. Germline CDR1 is SQVTM and CDR2 is ANQGSEA. Between the trimmed V and J ends, which lost 4 bases and 6 bases, there was a span of 4 bases. The CDR3 DNA reads TGCAGCGTTGCTGTGGCCAACGTCCTGACTTTC. Amino acid sequence: CSVAVANVLTF. The complete variable domain, with remaining parts taken from reference TRBV29-1 and TRBJ2-6, reads SAVISQKPSRDICQRGTSLTIQCQVDSQVTMMFWYRQQPGQSLTLIATANQGSEATYESGFVIDKFPISRPNLTFSTLTVSNMSPEDSSIYLCSVAVANVLTFGAGSRLTVL.

CDR3 nucleotides: TGTGCCAGCAGTCGACCCCCCAGGGGGCATAGTCAGCCCCAGCATTTT. Translated: CASSRPPRGHSQPQHF. V and J are TRBV12-3 or TRBV12-4 and TRBJ1-5; 8 nucleotides match TRBD1. CDR3 size: 16 residues. With V trimmed by 5 bases and J by 6 bases, 12 bases remained unmatched.

V and J are TRBV7-2 and TRBJ1-2; tentatively, D is TRBD1 (6 bases). This CDR3 comprises 16 residues. Germline V gives CDR1 SGHTA, CDR2 FQGNSA. Between the trimmed V and J ends, which lost 10 bases and 2 bases, there was a span of 23 bases. The CDR3 nucleotides are TGTGCCACCAGTGACCTCAAGACAGGATTCAACTATGGCTACACCTTC. Its translation is CATSDLKTGFNYGYTF.

This clonotype showed up many times. The chain links TRBV7-2 to TRBJ2-7; 7 bases agree with TRBD1. The germline V gene has CDR1 SGHTA and CDR2 FQGNSA. The CDR3 loop spans 13 amino acids. The ends lost 6 bases at V and 1 base at J; junction bases unmatched: 3. DNA for the CDR3: TGTGCCAGCAGGGTGGGACAGTCCTACGAGCAGTACTTC. This sequence encodes CASRVGQSYEQYF.

This clonotype was seen repeatedly, ten times or more. The gene calls are TRBV19 and TRBJ1-5; D perhaps matches TRBD1 (5 bases). The CDR3 loop spans 15 amino acids. Germline CDR1 LNHDA, CDR2 SQIVND (reference sequence). Trimming shortened V by 5 bases and J by 4 bases, and 15 bases separated the two germline ends. The CDR3 region has the DNA TGTGCCAGTAGTCTTATCGGGACGGAAAATCAGCCCCAGCATTTT. Residues: CASSLIGTENQPQHF.

The chain is built from TRBV7-9 and TRBJ1-2, with a tentative D call TRBD1 (5 bases). CDR1 is SEHNR and CDR2 is FQNEAQ in the germline V gene (reference sequence). Trimming stripped 5 bases from V and 4 bases from J, with 17 bases between. The CDR3 sequence is 15 residues long. As DNA, the CDR3 is TGTGCCAGCAGCGGGGTTAATACAGGTAGCTATGGCTACACCTTC. Translation gives CASSGVNTGSYGYTF.

The CDR3 DNA sequence: TGTGCCACCAGTGATTTGCCGGGACAGGGGGCCAACGTCCTGACTTTC. This sequence encodes CATSDLPGQGANVLTF. The gene calls are TRBV24-1 and TRBJ2-6; 7 nucleotides align to TRBD1. V trimming: 0 bases; J trimming: 4 bases; junction bases outside the gene matches: 2. The CDR3 sequence is 16 residues long. Germline V gene lookup returns CDR1 KGHDR and CDR2 SFDVKD.

As concerns this clonotype: This may come from a read error, since a much larger clone is one base off. The chain recombines TRBV30 with TRBJ1-2; TRBD1 matches at 7 bases. The CDR3 consists of 12 residues. The germline CDR1 and CDR2 sequences are GTSNPN and SVGIG (reference sequence). The CDR3 sequence is CAWRTGLRGHTF. CDR3 coding DNA: TGTGCCTGGAGGACAGGGTTACGTGGCCACACCTTC.

This rearrangement joins TRBV5-5 to TRBJ2-7; D is unclear. The germline V gene encodes CDR1 SGHKS and CDR2 YYEKEE (reference sequence). The CDR3 extends over 13 amino acids. With 0 bases removed from V and 5 bases from J, the gap between germline ends came to 9 bases. The CDR3 bases are TGTGCCAGCAGCTTGGCCAGGACCGACGAGCAGTACTTC. It codes for CASSLARTDEQYF.

This clonotype has only a few counts. The chain carries TRBV5-1 and TRBJ1-2; possibly TRBD1 for D (5 bases). The CDR3 length is 17 residues. Germline lookup yields CDR1 SGHRS and CDR2 YFSETQ. Trimming shortened V by 4 bases and J by 6 bases, and 25 bases separated the two germline ends. CDR3 DNA: TGCGCCAGCAGCGCCGGGGCCCCTTCGGGCCTTTTTAATGGCTACACCTTC. This translates into CASSAGAPSGLFNGYTF.

The V call is TRBV4-2, the J call TRBJ2-5; 12 bases are a match to TRBD2. CDR3 length equals 17 residues. Germline V gives CDR1 LGHNA, CDR2 YNFKEQ. The junction had 5 bases not matched to a gene; V was cut back by 1 base and J by 2 bases. The CDR3 loop is CASSQVWTSGTQETQYF. The CDR3 nucleotides read TGTGCCAGCAGCCAAGTCTGGACTAGCGGGACTCAAGAGACCCAGTACTTC.

This clonotype has at least ten counts. The V and J genes are TRBV10-3 and TRBJ1-1, with no clear D. The CDR3 contains 15 residues. V lost 3 bases, J lost 1 base, and 12 bases lay in between. Germline CDR1 reads ENHRY; CDR2 reads SYGVKD. The CDR3 spells CAISDLDGTNTEAFF. The CDR3 region has the DNA TGTGCCATCAGTGACCTTGACGGAACGAACACTGAAGCTTTCTTT.

The chain carries TRBV24-1 and TRBJ2-2; D ambiguous. The J call is uncertain, as TRBJ2-3 better fits the DNA end. Germline values: CDR1 KGHDR, CDR2 SFDVKD. The CDR3 has 14 amino acids. The CDR3 region is CATSDKRSTDTQYF. CDR3 nucleotide sequence: TGTGCCACCAGTGACAAGAGGAGCACAGATACGCAGTATTTT.

This clonotype was found a few times. The junction shows a germline mismatch at one end, possibly a read error. The genes are TRBV7-8 and TRBJ1-2; D call uncertain. Germline V lookup: CDR1 SGHVS, CDR2 FQNEAQ. The CDR3 contains 16 residues. The CDR3: CASSQGKHRSNYGYTF. CDR3 bases: TGCGCCAGCAGCCAAGGAAAACACCGATCTAACTATGGCTACACCTTC.

This clonotype occurred a few times. V is TRBV5-4 and J is TRBJ1-1; no definite D call. The germline gives CDR1 SGHNT, CDR2 YYREEE (reference sequence). Trimming took off 3 bases at V and 0 bases at J, with 12 bases between the two ends. The CDR3 spans 15 residues. CDR3 region: CASSSPLGVNTEAFF. The CDR3 nucleotides read TGTGCCAGCAGCTCCCCCTTAGGAGTGAACACTGAAGCTTTCTTT.

This clonotype was seen a few times. Lacking the conserved final phenylalanine or tryptophan, this CDR3 likely reflects a read error. The DNA is left out, because the CDR3 cannot be placed on it with certainty; the CDR3 is given as TCRdb lists it. The chain recombines TRBV7-2 with TRBJ2-7. 12 amino acids form the CDR3, both terminal residues included. The germline V gene has CDR1 SGHTA and CDR2 FQGNSA. CDR3 region: CASSQKCDGPMI.